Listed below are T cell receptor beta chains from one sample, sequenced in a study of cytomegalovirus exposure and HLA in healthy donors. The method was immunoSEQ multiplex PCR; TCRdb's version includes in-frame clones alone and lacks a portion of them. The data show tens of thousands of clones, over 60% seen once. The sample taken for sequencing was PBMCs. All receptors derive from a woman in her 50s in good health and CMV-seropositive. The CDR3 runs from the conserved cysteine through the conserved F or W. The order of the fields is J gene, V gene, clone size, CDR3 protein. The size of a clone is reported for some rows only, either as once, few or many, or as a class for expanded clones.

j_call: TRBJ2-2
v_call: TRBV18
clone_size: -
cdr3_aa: CASSLPGQGRTGELFF

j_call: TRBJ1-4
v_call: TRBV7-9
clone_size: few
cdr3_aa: CASSFPLKPTNEKLFF

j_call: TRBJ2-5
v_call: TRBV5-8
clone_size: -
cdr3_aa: CASSSPRDSQETQYF

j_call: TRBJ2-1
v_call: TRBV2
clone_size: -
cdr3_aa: CASSGTGDGGEQFF

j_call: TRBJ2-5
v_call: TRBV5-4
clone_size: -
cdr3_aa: CASSSEQQETQYF

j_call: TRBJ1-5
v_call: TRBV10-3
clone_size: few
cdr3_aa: CASGGDSNQPQHF

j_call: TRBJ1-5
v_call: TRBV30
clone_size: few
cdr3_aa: CAWSGKGLGDQPQHF

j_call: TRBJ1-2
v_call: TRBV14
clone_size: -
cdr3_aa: CASSRDRDAGYTF

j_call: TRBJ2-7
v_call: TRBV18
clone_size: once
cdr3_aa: CASSRRTGSSYEQYF

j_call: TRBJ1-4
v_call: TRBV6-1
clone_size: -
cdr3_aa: CASSEGRARDEKLFF

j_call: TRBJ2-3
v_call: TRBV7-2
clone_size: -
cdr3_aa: CASSSSGTDTQYF

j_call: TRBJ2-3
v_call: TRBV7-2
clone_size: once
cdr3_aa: CASSLVAGGGDTQYF

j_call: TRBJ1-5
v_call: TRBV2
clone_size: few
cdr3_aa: CASSEGAQDSNQPQHF

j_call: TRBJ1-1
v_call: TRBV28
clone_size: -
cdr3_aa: CASGRGGPEAFF

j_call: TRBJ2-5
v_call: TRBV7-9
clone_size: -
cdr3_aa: CASSSPPRGRRQETQYF

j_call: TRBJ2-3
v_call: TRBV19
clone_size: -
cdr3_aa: CASSRTGGWVDTQYF

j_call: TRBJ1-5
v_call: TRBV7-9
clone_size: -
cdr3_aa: CASSSSLTGERGQPQHF

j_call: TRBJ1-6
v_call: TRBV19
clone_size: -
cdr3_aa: CASSVRTGEWDSPLHF

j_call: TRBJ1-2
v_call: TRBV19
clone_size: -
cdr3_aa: CASSDRGLYGYTF

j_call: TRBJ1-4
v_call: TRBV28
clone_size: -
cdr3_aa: CASSSGAISRVVEKLFF

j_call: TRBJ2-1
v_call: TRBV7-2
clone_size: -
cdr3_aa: CASSLAPGNEQFF

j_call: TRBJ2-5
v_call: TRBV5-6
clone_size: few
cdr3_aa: CASSKRGLQETQYF

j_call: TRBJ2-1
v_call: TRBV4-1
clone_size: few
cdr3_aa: CASSQGGPPYNEQFF

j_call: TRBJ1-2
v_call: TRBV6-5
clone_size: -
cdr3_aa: CASSPTENYGYTF

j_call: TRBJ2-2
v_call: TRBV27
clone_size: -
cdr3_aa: CASSFLQGQGSGELFF

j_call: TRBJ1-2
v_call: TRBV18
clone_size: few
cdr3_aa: CASSPRDTSNYGYTF

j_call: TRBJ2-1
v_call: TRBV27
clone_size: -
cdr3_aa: CASSFRTGNNEQFF

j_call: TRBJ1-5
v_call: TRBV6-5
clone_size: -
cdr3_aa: CASRAGLYWPQHF

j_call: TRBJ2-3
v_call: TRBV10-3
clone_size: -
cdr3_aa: CAISADSLDGTDTQYF

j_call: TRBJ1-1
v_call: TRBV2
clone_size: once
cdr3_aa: CASTLDGWGGTEAFF

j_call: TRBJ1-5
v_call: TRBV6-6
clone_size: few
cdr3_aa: CASSYSGDSNQPQHF

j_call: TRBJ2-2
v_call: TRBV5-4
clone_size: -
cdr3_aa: CASSLASEGELFF

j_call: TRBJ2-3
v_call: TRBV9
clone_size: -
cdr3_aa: CVSSVAGLATDTQYF

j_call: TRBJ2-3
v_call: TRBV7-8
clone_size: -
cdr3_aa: CASRPTSGDTDTQYF

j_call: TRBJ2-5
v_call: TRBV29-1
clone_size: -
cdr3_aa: CSVELRGLGQETQYF

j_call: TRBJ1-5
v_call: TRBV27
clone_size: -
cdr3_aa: CASTTSGGNQPQHF

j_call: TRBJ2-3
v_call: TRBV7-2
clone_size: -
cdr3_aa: CASSFYTDTQYF

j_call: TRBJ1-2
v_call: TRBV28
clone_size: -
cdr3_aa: CACETRDSNYGYTF

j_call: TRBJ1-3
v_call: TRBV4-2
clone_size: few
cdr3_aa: CASSQEAAGGNTIYF